This TCR beta chain was documented in a study of shared clonotypes between healthy human individuals. Findings of the study overall: Among donors, sharing of clonotypes was expected to be affected by sequencing depth.

V was trimmed by 1 base and J by 1 base, leaving 8 bases between them. Germline values: CDR1 SGHRS, CDR2 YFSETQ. The CDR3 spans 14 residues. Libraries were prepared by immunoSEQ multiplex PCR; TCRdb keeps only in-frame clonotypes and omits some of them. This table holds 2 million to 2.5 million clones, 90% to 96% found once. A word on this clone: Its matching antigen is unknown. This sample includes further DNA sequences coding for the same CDR3.

The specimen sequenced was naive CD4+ T cells sorted from blood. Subset denoted: CD45RA+ positively selected. The origin of this receptor is a man aged 18 to 29 in good health. The rearrangement joins TRBV5-1 to TRBJ2-5; D might be TRBD2 (5 bases). CDR3 sequence reads: CASSLTRGQETQYF. In DNA, the CDR3 is TGCGCCAGCAGCTTGACCCGGGGCCAAGAGACCCAGTACTTC. The full variable domain, with the rest looked up from reference TRBV5-1 and TRBJ2-5, is KAGVTQTPRYLIKTRGQQVTLSCSPISGHRSVSWYQQTPGQGLQFLFEYFSETQRNKGNFPGRFSGRQFSNSRSEMNVSTLELGDSALYLCASSLTRGQETQYFGPGTRLLVL.